Listed below are T cell receptor beta chains from one sample, sequenced in a study of spatial heterogeneity in lung cancer. TCRdb reprocessed the 5' RACE reads with MiXCR, giving one entry per CDR3 protein. The data hold 45,000 to 55,000 distinct CDR3 sequences, with about 5.8% observed a single time. The starting material was PBMCs, obtained at surgery. The receptors here all came from a male donor with early-stage non-small cell lung cancer. The CDR3 runs from the conserved cysteine through the conserved F or W. D genes are given only for firm matches. Clone size is shown for a subset of rows, as once, few, many or a class of expanded clone.

V gene	clone size	D gene	J gene	CDR3 protein	CDR3 DNA
TRBV4-1	many	TRBD2	TRBJ2-3	CASSYRLAGGADTQYF	TGCGCCAGCAGCTATCGACTAGCGGGAGGGGCAGATACGCAGTATTTT
TRBV7-2	many	.	TRBJ1-5	CASSGDGSYQPQHF	TGTGCCAGCAGCGGGGACGGATCGTATCAGCCCCAGCATTTT
TRBV7-2	many	TRBD2	TRBJ2-5	CASSREGNQYF	TGTGCCAGCAGCCGGGAGGGGAACCAGTACTTC
TRBV4-1	medium-sized	.	TRBJ1-1	CASSQVTVIRTEAFF	TGCGCCAGCAGCCAAGTCACAGTAATTCGTACTGAAGCTTTCTTT
TRBV28	many	.	TRBJ1-1	CASSFRDPGREAFF	TGTGCCAGCAGTTTTAGGGACCCGGGGCGTGAAGCTTTCTTT
TRBV5-1	few	.	TRBJ2-6	CASSFRDPVPSGANVLTF	TGCGCCAGCAGCTTCCGGGATCCGGTCCCCTCTGGGGCCAACGTCCTGACTTTC
TRBV5-5	many	.	TRBJ2-2	CASRSNRVGELFF	TGTGCCAGCAGGAGCAACCGGGTCGGGGAGCTGTTTTTT
TRBV7-2	few	.	TRBJ1-2	CASSLDGRRNGYTF	TGTGCCAGCAGCTTAGATGGCAGAAGAAATGGCTACACCTTC
TRBV19	few	.	TRBJ1-1	CASIKQGDTEAFF	TGTGCCAGTATAAAACAGGGAGACACTGAAGCTTTCTTT
TRBV6-1	many	.	TRBJ2-6	CASSEARGGRFLSGANVLTF	TGTGCCAGCAGTGAAGCGCGAGGAGGCAGATTCCTCTCTGGGGCCAACGTCCTGACTTTC
TRBV3-1	few	.	TRBJ2-1	CASSQAPSGSYNEQFF	TGTGCCAGCAGCCAAGCGCCCAGCGGGTCGTACAATGAGCAGTTCTTC
TRBV5-1	many	.	TRBJ1-2	CASSPDGFNYGYTF	TGCGCCAGCAGCCCGGACGGATTTAACTATGGCTACACCTTC
TRBV9	many	.	TRBJ1-3	CASSVSPTGRNTIYF	TGTGCCAGCAGCGTTAGCCCGACGGGTCGAAACACCATATATTTT
TRBV30	.	.	TRBJ2-7	CAWSKDHEQYF	TGTGCCTGGAGTAAAGACCACGAGCAGTACTTC